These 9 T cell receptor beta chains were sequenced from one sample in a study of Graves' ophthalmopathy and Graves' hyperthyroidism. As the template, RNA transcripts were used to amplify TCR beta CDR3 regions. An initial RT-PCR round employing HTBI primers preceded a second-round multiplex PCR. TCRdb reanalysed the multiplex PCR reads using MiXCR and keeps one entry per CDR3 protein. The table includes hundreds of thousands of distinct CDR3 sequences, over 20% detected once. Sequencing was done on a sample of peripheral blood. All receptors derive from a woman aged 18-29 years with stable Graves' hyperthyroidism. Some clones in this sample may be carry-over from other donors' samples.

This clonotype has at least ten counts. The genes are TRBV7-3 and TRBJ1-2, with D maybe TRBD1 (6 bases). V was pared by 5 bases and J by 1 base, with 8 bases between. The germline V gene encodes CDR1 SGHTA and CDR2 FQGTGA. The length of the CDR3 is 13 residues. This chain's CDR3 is CASSTDSNYGYTF. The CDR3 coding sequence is TGTGCCAGCAGCACGGACAGTAACTATGGCTACACCTTC.

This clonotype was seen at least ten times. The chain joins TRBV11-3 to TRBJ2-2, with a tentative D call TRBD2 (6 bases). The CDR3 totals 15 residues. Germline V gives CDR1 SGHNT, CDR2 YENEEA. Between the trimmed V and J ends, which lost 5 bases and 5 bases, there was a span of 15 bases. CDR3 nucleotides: TGTGCCAGCAGCAGAGGACGGGGGAGAACCGGGGAGCTGTTTTTT. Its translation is CASSRGRGRTGELFF.

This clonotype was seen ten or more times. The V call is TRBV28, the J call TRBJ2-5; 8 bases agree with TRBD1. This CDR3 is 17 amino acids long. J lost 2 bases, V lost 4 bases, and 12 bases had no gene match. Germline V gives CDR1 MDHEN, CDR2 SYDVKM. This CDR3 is CASSWAIGQGQQETQYF. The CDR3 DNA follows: TGTGCCAGCAGTTGGGCGATTGGACAGGGACAGCAAGAGACCCAGTACTTC.

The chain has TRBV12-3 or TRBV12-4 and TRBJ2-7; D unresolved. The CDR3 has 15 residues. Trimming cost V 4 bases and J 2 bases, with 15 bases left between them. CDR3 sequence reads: CASSSTRTGTYEQYF. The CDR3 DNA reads TGTGCCAGCAGTTCAACGAGGACCGGTACCTACGAGCAGTACTTC.

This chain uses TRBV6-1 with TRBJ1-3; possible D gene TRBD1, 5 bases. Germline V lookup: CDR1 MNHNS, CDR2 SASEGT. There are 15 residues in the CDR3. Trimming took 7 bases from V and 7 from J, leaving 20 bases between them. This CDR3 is CASTQGFIRANTIYF. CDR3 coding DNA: TGTGCCAGCACCCAGGGTTTTATTCGAGCGAACACCATATATTTT.

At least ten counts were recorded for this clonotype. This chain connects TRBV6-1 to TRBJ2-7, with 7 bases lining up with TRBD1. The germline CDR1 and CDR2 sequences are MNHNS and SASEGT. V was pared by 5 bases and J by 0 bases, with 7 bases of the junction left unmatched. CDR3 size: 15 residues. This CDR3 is CASSTGTVFSYEQYF. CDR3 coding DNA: TGTGCCAGCAGTACCGGGACAGTGTTCTCCTACGAGCAGTACTTC.

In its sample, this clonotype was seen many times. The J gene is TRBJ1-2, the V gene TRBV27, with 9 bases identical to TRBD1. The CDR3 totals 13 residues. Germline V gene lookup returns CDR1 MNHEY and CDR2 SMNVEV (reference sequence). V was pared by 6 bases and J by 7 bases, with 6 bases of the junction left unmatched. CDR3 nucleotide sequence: TGTGCCAGCAGAACAGGGGGCGGCGGTGGCTACACCTTC. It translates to CASRTGGGGGYTF.

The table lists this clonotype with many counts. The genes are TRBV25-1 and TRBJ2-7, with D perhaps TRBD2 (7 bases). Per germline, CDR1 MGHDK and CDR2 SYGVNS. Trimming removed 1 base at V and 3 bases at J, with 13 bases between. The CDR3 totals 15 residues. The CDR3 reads CASSEWAGAHYEQYF. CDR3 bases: TGTGCCAGCAGTGAATGGGCGGGGGCCCACTACGAGCAGTACTTC.

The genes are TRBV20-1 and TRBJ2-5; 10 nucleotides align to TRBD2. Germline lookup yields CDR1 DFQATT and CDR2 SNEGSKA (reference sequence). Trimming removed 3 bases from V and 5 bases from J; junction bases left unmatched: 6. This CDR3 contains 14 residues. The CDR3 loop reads CSARKRGGVETQYF. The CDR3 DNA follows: TGCAGTGCTAGGAAGCGGGGGGGCGTGGAGACCCAGTACTTC.